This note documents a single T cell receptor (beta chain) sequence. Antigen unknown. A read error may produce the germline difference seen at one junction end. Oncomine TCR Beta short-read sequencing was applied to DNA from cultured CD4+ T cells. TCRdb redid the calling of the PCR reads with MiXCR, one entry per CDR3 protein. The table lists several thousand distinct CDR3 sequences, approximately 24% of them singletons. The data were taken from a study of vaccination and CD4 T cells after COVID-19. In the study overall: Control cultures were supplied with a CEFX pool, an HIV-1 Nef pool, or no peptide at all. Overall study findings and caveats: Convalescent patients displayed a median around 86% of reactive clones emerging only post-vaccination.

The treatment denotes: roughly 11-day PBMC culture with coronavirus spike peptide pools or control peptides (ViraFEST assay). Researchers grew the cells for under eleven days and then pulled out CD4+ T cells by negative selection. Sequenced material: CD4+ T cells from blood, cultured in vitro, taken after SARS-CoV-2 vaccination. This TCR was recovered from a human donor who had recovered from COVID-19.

CDR3 sequence reads: CVSSQDNRETQYF. CDR3 coding DNA: TGTGTCAGCAGCCAAGATAATAGGGAGACCCAGTACTTC. This chain connects TRBV4-2 to TRBJ2-5; D is uncertain. Germline V gene sequence: CDR1 LGHNA, CDR2 YNFKEQ. The CDR3 consists of 13 residues.